The 19 T cell receptor beta chains presented below share a single source sample, sequenced in a study of T cell repertoires in cytomegalovirus infection (dated by TCRdb to about 2019). The sequencer listed for this sample is Illumina HiSeq 1500. TCRdb redid the processing of the public reads, applying fastp at Q25 and MiXCR, and retained in-frame beta chains. Each CDR3 protein gets just one entry, which takes the most common genes and DNA from the rows behind it. In this sample the table shows roughly 320,000 distinct CDR3 sequences, around 10% of which occur a single time. Together, the top ten hold approximately 2.3% of the sample. Source material: PBMCs. These receptors all come from a human donor in good health (CMV status not recorded). Some clones in this sample may be carry-over from other donors' samples.

The rearrangement joins TRBV10-1 to TRBJ2-2, with D perhaps matching TRBD1 (5 bases). V was cut by 2 bases and J by 1 base, with 11 bases left in between. The germline gives CDR1 WNHNN, CDR2 SYGVQD (reference sequence). The length of the CDR3 is 16 residues. The CDR3 here is CASSELGHMNTGELFF. The CDR3 DNA sequence: TGCGCCAGCAGTGAGCTTGGACACATGAACACCGGGGAGCTGTTTTTT.

The rearrangement uses TRBV6-5 and TRBJ2-4; 10 positions match TRBD1. This CDR3 is built from 14 residues. The V gene end was trimmed by 5 bases and the J gene end by 7 bases; junction bases not matched to a gene: 5. Germline loops: CDR1 MNHEY, CDR2 SVGAGI. The CDR3 DNA follows: TGTGCCAGCAGTCGAGACAGGGGGCTTAACATTCAGTACTTC. Translating it yields CASSRDRGLNIQYF.

This clonotype was counted ten times or more. The chain combines TRBV6-5 with TRBJ1-2, with TRBD1 identical over 7 bases. Germline CDR1 and CDR2: MNHEY and SVGAGI. J was trimmed by 0 bases and V by 4 bases; bases with no gene match: 20. The CDR3 runs 20 residues. The CDR3 DNA follows: TGTGCCAGCAGTTCAACTAAACAGACCGGGACAGAGACTCCTAACTATGGCTACACCTTC. Translated, it gives CASSSTKQTGTETPNYGYTF.

This clonotype was picked up many times. The V and J genes are TRBV7-2 and TRBJ2-1; D is possibly TRBD1 (6 bases). The CDR3 extends over 14 amino acids. Deletions cut 2 bases from V and 6 bases from J, with 11 bases between. Germline-derived CDR1 and CDR2 are SGHTA and FQGNSA. The CDR3, as DNA: TGTGCCAGCAGCTTAATGGACAGCCGCAATGAGCAGTTCTTC. Protein product: CASSLMDSRNEQFF.

This clonotype was observed many times. This chain links TRBV29-1 with TRBJ2-1, with TRBD1 identical over 7 bases. Germline CDR1 is SQVTM and CDR2 is ANQGSEA. V shed 7 bases, J shed 9 bases, and the junction held 9 bases outside the gene matches. The CDR3 sequence is 12 residues long. The CDR3 here is CSGSLTGSEQFF. In DNA form, the CDR3 reads TGCAGCGGAAGTTTGACAGGGTCTGAGCAGTTCTTC.

This clonotype was observed many times. The V gene is TRBV7-2, the J gene TRBJ2-7, with D tentatively TRBD2 (5 bases). The CDR3 has 14 amino acids. Per the germline V gene, CDR1 is SGHTA and CDR2 is FQGNSA. Trimming left V 0 bases short and J 3 bases short, with 9 bases between. The CDR3, as DNA: TGTGCCAGCAGCTTAGCTGGCGGAGGCTACGAGCAGTACTTC. Its translation: CASSLAGGGYEQYF.

This clonotype appeared many times. CDR3 sequence reads: CASTLRAWAGPTHGYTF. Here the CDR3 DNA reads TGTGCCAGCACTCTTAGGGCATGGGCAGGGCCAACACACGGCTACACCTTC. J is TRBJ1-2 and V is TRBV5-8; TRBD1 is a possible D gene (5 bases). From germline, CDR1 is SGHTS and CDR2 YDEGEE. The CDR3 consists of 17 residues. Trimming removed 6 bases at V and 8 bases at J, with 29 bases between.

This chain connects TRBV24-1 to TRBJ2-1; 10 bases map to TRBD2. In germline, CDR1 is KGHDR, CDR2 SFDVKD. After removal of 3 bases from V and 7 bases from J, the junction contained 8 bases not matched to a gene. The CDR3 consists of 16 residues. CDR3 sequence: CATSDDSGGAINEQFF. The CDR3 DNA is TGTGCCACCAGTGATGACAGCGGGGGGGCCATTAATGAGCAGTTCTTC.

The table lists this clonotype with many counts. The rearrangement links TRBV20-1 to TRBJ2-1, with 10 bases lining up with TRBD1. The germline CDR1 and CDR2 sequences are DFQATT and SNEGSKA (reference sequence). V trimming: 3 bases; J trimming: 4 bases; junction bases outside the gene matches: 6. This CDR3 region has 15 residues. The CDR3 sequence: CSASPRQGAYNEQFF. The CDR3 bases are TGCAGTGCTAGTCCTCGACAGGGGGCGTACAATGAGCAGTTCTTC.

This clonotype was observed many times. The chain carries TRBV20-1 and TRBJ2-1, with D hard to call. The CDR3 covers 16 residues. CDR1 and CDR2 from the germline V gene are DFQATT and SNEGSKA (reference sequence). Trimming shortened V by 3 bases and J by 0 bases, and 15 bases separated the two germline ends. CDR3 in amino acids: CSARGLTIPSYNEQFF. CDR3 nucleotides: TGCAGTGCTAGGGGCCTTACTATCCCCTCCTACAATGAGCAGTTCTTC.

This clonotype was picked up many times. CDR3 coding DNA: TGCGCCAGCAGCCAGGGGCGAGGTGAGCAGTTCTTC. It encodes CASSQGRGEQFF. This chain connects TRBV5-1 to TRBJ2-1, with D possibly being TRBD1 (6 bases). The CDR3 extends over 12 amino acids. The ends were cut back, 4 bases at V and 9 bases at J, with 11 bases in the middle. Germline values: CDR1 SGHRS, CDR2 YFSETQ.

This clonotype was detected ten times or more. The V call is TRBV5-1, the J call TRBJ1-2, with a possible D match to TRBD1 (5 bases). This CDR3 spans 16 amino acids. V was trimmed by 2 bases and J by 4 bases, leaving 18 bases between them. Germline lookup yields CDR1 SGHRS and CDR2 YFSETQ. CDR3 sequence (DNA): TGCGCCAGCAGCTTACACGACCGGGACGGAATCTATGGCTACACCTTC. Translating gives CASSLHDRDGIYGYTF.

This clonotype came up once. A read error is possible here, since a much larger clone lies one base away. This chain uses TRBV10-2 with TRBJ1-2; a possible D gene is TRBD1 (6 bases). Germline V lookup: CDR1 WSHSY, CDR2 SAAADI. This CDR3 is 15 amino acids long. CDR3 sequence: CARSETPRTVNGYTF. CDR3 sequence (DNA): TGCGCCAGAAGTGAGACGCCCCGGACAGTAAATGGCTACACCTTC.

Comments on this clonotype: With a much larger clone just one base away, this may be a read error. The CDR3 does not end in the conserved phenylalanine or tryptophan, so this is likely a read error. The rearrangement uses TRBV12-3 or TRBV12-4 and TRBJ2-2, with D hard to call. Trimming left V 3 bases short and J 13 bases short, with 12 bases between. The CDR3 is 12 residues long. The chain's CDR3 is CASSLQSKTLFS. CDR3 coding DNA: TGTGCCAGCAGTTTGCAGAGTAAAACGCTGTTTTCT.

At least ten counts were recorded for this clonotype. This chain joins TRBV29-1 and TRBJ1-1, with D possibly TRBD1 on 5 matching bases. The CDR3 runs to 11 residues. V shed 7 bases and J shed 1 base, with 7 bases lying between them. Looked up from germline, CDR1 is SQVTM and CDR2 is ANQGSEA. The CDR3 DNA sequence: TGCAGCGGTCAGGGGAACACTGAAGCTTTCTTT. Translation gives CSGQGNTEAFF. The full variable domain, its missing parts supplied by reference TRBV29-1 and TRBJ1-1, is SAVISQKPSRDICQRGTSLTIQCQVDSQVTMMFWYRQQPGQSLTLIATANQGSEATYESGFVIDKFPISRPNLTFSTLTVSNMSPEDSSIYLCSGQGNTEAFFGQGTRLTVV.

The sample holds a few counts of this clonotype. The chain has TRBV5-1 and TRBJ1-6, with D unclear. Germline CDR1 reads SGHRS; CDR2 reads YFSETQ. V gave up 3 bases and J gave up 10 bases, with 8 bases separating them. The length of the CDR3 is 12 residues. DNA of the CDR3: TGCGCCAGCAGCTCCATGGGATCACCCCTCCACTTT. It yields the protein CASSSMGSPLHF.

Many counts were recorded for this clonotype. This chain uses TRBV23-1 with TRBJ2-7; D not certain. TRBV23-1 is identified as an open reading frame with a role that is uncertain. V was cut by 5 bases and J by 5 bases, with 25 bases left in between. The CDR3 length is 17 residues. Here the CDR3 DNA reads TGCGCCAGCAGTTCCCGCGGCGCGTCTAAGGCGCTGGACGAGCAGTACTTC. Its translation is CASSSRGASKALDEQYF.

The chain recombines TRBV2 with TRBJ1-1; no clear D. CDR3 length: 15 residues. CDR1 and CDR2 from the germline V gene are SNHLY and FYNNEI. V lost 8 bases to trimming and J lost 3 bases, with 19 bases between them. CDR3 amino acids: CASLTGARWDTEAFF. The DNA for the CDR3 is TGTGCCAGCTTGACGGGAGCTAGGTGGGACACTGAAGCTTTCTTT.

The chain couples TRBV29-1 to TRBJ2-1; D gene uncertain. V was clipped by 3 bases and J by 0 bases, with 6 bases between them. CDR3 length equals 13 residues. CDR1 and CDR2 (germline): SQVTM, ANQGSEA. As DNA, the CDR3 is TGCAGCGTTGAGCAGGTCTCCTACAATGAGCAGTTCTTC. This codes for CSVEQVSYNEQFF.